A single sample is the source of the 27 T cell receptor beta chains below, sequenced in a study of CD8+CD57+ T cells in acquired aplastic anemia. Individuals selected for sequencing had exhibited CD8+CD57+ cell expansion on flow cytometry. The template for TCR beta VDJ and CDR3 sequence profiling was genomic DNA. Each CDR3 protein is one row after TCRdb ran MiXCR on the reads. The repertoire holds about 98,000 distinct CDR3 sequences, with about 63% as singletons. The sequenced sample was sorted CD4+, CD8+, or CD8+CD57+ T cells (not recorded which) from PBMCs. The receptors here all came from a human donor with aplastic anemia.

Only a few counts were recorded for this clonotype. This chain connects TRBV20-1 to TRBJ1-2; 7 bases agree with TRBD1. The length of the CDR3 is 11 residues. The germline V gene has CDR1 DFQATT and CDR2 SNEGSKA (reference sequence). After removal of 6 bases from V and 4 bases from J, the junction contained 2 bases not matched to a gene. The CDR3 region is CSAAGGYGYTF. Here the CDR3 DNA reads TGCAGTGCGGCAGGGGGCTATGGCTACACCTTC.

The CDR3 is CASRRVATEAFF. The CDR3, as DNA: TGTGCCAGCAGACGGGTGGCCACTGAAGCTTTCTTT. The chain recombines TRBV12-3 or TRBV12-4 with TRBJ1-1; D is undetermined. This CDR3 contains 12 residues. Trimming removed 6 bases at V and 4 bases at J, with 9 bases between.

There are a few counts of this clonotype. This chain links TRBV12-3 or TRBV12-4 with TRBJ2-5, with 7 bases lining up with TRBD1. The CDR3 loop spans 16 amino acids. The V and J ends lost 5 bases and 0 bases, in that order; junction bases with no gene match: 9. DNA of the CDR3: TGTGCCAGCAGTGCTACGGGACAGTCGTACCAAGAGACCCAGTACTTC. Residues: CASSATGQSYQETQYF.

The chain links TRBV2 to TRBJ1-3; the D gene is possibly TRBD1 (5 bases). V lost 3 bases, J lost 4 bases, and 7 bases lay in between. Germline CDR1 and CDR2: SNHLY and FYNNEI. The CDR3 is 13 amino acids. The CDR3 is CASSDRAGNTIYF. The CDR3 DNA reads TGTGCCAGCAGTGACAGGGCGGGAAACACCATATATTTT.

The gene calls are TRBV9 and TRBJ1-4, with D possibly TRBD1 on 6 matching bases. The CDR3 consists of 13 residues. V gave up 3 bases and J gave up 8 bases, with 11 bases separating them. Germline CDR1 is SGDLS and CDR2 is YYNGEE. This CDR3 is CASSDREWEKLFF. CDR3 coding DNA: TGTGCCAGCAGCGACAGGGAATGGGAAAAACTGTTTTTT.

This clonotype showed up just a few times. The chain employs TRBV20-1 and TRBJ1-2; the D is unclear. This CDR3 is 10 amino acids long. V was shortened by 6 bases and J by 8 bases, with 10 bases between the two germline ends. The V gene's germline CDR1 is DFQATT and CDR2 SNEGSKA (reference sequence). This CDR3 reads CSASPSGYTF. The CDR3 DNA reads as TGCAGTGCCTCCCCATCCGGCTACACCTTC.

A few counts support this clonotype. The V call is TRBV12-5, the J call TRBJ2-5; D ambiguous. This CDR3 is 11 amino acids long. V lost 5 bases and J lost 1, with 2 bases in between. Germline values: CDR1 LGHNT, CDR2 FRNRAP. As DNA, the CDR3 is TGTGCTAGTGGTCTCCAAGAGACCCAGTACTTC. This sequence encodes CASGLQETQYF.

This clonotype was seen just once. The genes are TRBV6-5 and TRBJ1-6; tentatively, D is TRBD1 (5 bases). The CDR3 length is 13 residues. Trimming took off 0 bases at V and 8 bases at J, with 5 bases between the two ends. Germline values: CDR1 MNHEY, CDR2 SVGAGI. CDR3 DNA sequence: TGTGCCAGCAGTTACTCGGGGGATTCACCCCTCCACTTT. Encoded protein: CASSYSGDSPLHF.

V is TRBV19 and J is TRBJ1-2; no clear D. Germline lookup yields CDR1 LNHDA and CDR2 SQIVND (reference sequence). This CDR3 region has 15 residues. V was pared by 5 bases and J by 2 bases, with 15 bases between. The DNA of the CDR3 is TGTGCCAGTAGTGTGGTTCGGGGTGCGAACTATGGCTACACCTTC. This gives the protein CASSVVRGANYGYTF.

This clonotype has a count of ten or more. This rearrangement joins TRBV12-3 or TRBV12-4 to TRBJ2-1; 13 nucleotides line up with TRBD2. The ends lost 3 bases at V and 8 bases at J; junction bases unmatched: 4. CDR3 length: 15 residues. CDR3 coding DNA: TGTGCCAGCAGTTTCGGGACTAGCGGGAACTATGAGCAGTTCTTC. Translated, it gives CASSFGTSGNYEQFF.

V is TRBV15 and J is TRBJ2-7; TRBD2 is a possible D gene (6 bases). Germline V CDR1 and CDR2: LNHNV, YYDKDF (reference sequence). CDR3 length: 13 amino acids. The V end was cut by 5 bases, the J end by 3 bases, with 11 bases between. CDR3 amino acids: CATSGRTGYEQYF. Written as DNA, the CDR3 is TGTGCCACCAGCGGGAGGACGGGCTACGAGCAGTACTTC.

Comment on this clonotype: Relative to the germline gene, one junction end is altered; a read error may explain this. The chain links TRBV20-1 to TRBJ2-7; no clear D. There are 11 residues in the CDR3. Germline CDR1 is DFQATT and CDR2 is SNEGSKA (reference sequence). The CDR3 loop is CSARKVCEQCF. The CDR3 DNA is TGCAGTGCCAGAAAGGTCTGCGAGCAGTGCTTC.

The chain links TRBV10-1 to TRBJ2-7, with 9 bases identical to TRBD1. The CDR3 is 14 residues long. Germline trimming cut 8 bases from V and 7 bases from J; bases unmatched to any gene: 12. The germline gives CDR1 WNHNN, CDR2 SYGVQD (reference sequence). This CDR3 reads CASGLRDRAGEQYF. In DNA form, the CDR3 reads TGCGCCAGCGGACTCCGGGACAGGGCGGGAGAGCAGTACTTC.

The chain has TRBV10-3 and TRBJ2-1, with TRBD1 matching over 9 bases. CDR1 is ENHRY and CDR2 is SYGVKD in the germline V gene. The junction had 12 bases not matched to a gene; V was cut back by 4 bases and J by 8 bases. The CDR3 totals 16 residues. CDR3 residues: CAISADVRGTGYEQFF. As DNA, the CDR3 is TGTGCCATCAGTGCCGACGTCCGGGGGACAGGGTATGAGCAGTTCTTC.

This chain joins TRBV20-1 and TRBJ2-5; D gene uncertain. The germline V gene has CDR1 DFQATT and CDR2 SNEGSKA (reference sequence). Trimming left V 3 bases short and J 5 bases short, with 16 bases between. The CDR3 length is 14 residues. The CDR3 DNA sequence: TGCAGTGCTAGTCGGGCCTCATCCATGGAGACCCAGTACTTC. Protein product: CSASRASSMETQYF.

The chain recombines TRBV24-1 with TRBJ1-5; D may be TRBD1 (6 bases). Per germline, CDR1 KGHDR and CDR2 SFDVKD. Trimming cost V 9 bases and J 7 bases, with 15 bases left between them. The length of the CDR3 is 13 residues. The CDR3 nucleotides are TGTGCCACCTCGAGAGGGGGGAGACAGCCCCAGCATTTT. This encodes CATSRGGRQPQHF.

This clonotype appeared a single time. The chain has TRBV27 and TRBJ2-6; no reliable D call. CDR3 length equals 17 residues. CDR1 and CDR2 (germline): MNHEY, SMNVEV (reference sequence). Trimming removed 5 bases at V and 0 bases at J, with 14 bases between. CDR3: CASSPLPHGSGANVLTF. The CDR3 DNA follows: TGTGCCAGCAGTCCCCTCCCCCACGGCTCTGGGGCCAACGTCCTGACTTTC.

This clonotype showed up just a few times. This chain links TRBV19 with TRBJ2-3; D may be TRBD1 or TRBD2 (6 bases each). This CDR3 has 15 residues. V gave up 3 bases and J gave up 1 base, with 11 bases separating them. Germline V CDR1 and CDR2: LNHDA, SQIVND (reference sequence). The CDR3 spells CASSIGGGGTDTQYF. The DNA for the CDR3 is TGTGCCAGTAGTATTGGGGGCGGGGGCACAGATACGCAGTATTTT.

This chain joins TRBV24-1 and TRBJ2-3; D might be TRBD1 (6 bases). The germline V and J ends were trimmed by 7 bases and 8 bases, with 12 bases remaining between them. Germline CDR1 and CDR2: KGHDR and SFDVKD. This CDR3 contains 12 residues. The CDR3 nucleotides are TGTGCCACCAGCAGACAGGACTCTACGCAGTATTTT. The encoded protein is CATSRQDSTQYF.

The genes are TRBV19 and TRBJ2-2; D may be TRBD1 or TRBD2 (5 bases each). The germline V gene encodes CDR1 LNHDA and CDR2 SQIVND (reference sequence). This CDR3 has 15 residues. V lost 3 bases and J lost 4, with 12 bases in between. Here the CDR3 reads CASSIGGRGTGELFF. The CDR3 coding sequence is TGTGCCAGTAGTATTGGGGGTAGGGGCACCGGGGAGCTGTTTTTT.

The V and J genes are TRBV10-3 and TRBJ2-1; 11 positions match TRBD2. This CDR3 comprises 15 residues. The trim removed 5 bases at V and 8 bases at J, leaving 8 bases unmatched. Germline CDR1 reads ENHRY; CDR2 reads SYGVKD. As DNA, the CDR3 is TGTGCCATCAGTCGAACTAGCGGGAGTCCCCATGAGCAGTTCTTC. Amino acids: CAISRTSGSPHEQFF.

This chain links TRBV2 with TRBJ1-2; D unresolved. The CDR3 has 12 residues. Germline CDR1 and CDR2: SNHLY and FYNNEI. Trimming took off 5 bases at V and 4 bases at J, with 8 bases between the two ends. CDR3 amino acids: CASSSGAYGYTF. The CDR3 bases are TGTGCCAGCAGTTCTGGAGCCTATGGCTACACCTTC.

This clonotype appeared a single time. The chain joins TRBV25-1 to TRBJ1-2; 10 bases map to TRBD1. V was clipped by 6 bases and J by 2 bases; unmatched bases: 3. The CDR3 is 14 amino acids. CDR1 and CDR2 (germline): MGHDK, SYGVNS. This CDR3 reads CASSWDRGNYGYTF. The DNA for the CDR3 is TGTGCCAGCAGCTGGGACAGGGGAAACTATGGCTACACCTTC.

The chain couples TRBV6-4 to TRBJ2-1, with 11 bases lining up with TRBD2. The CDR3 totals 15 residues. Trimming cost V 0 bases and J 6 bases; bases outside gene matches: 1. The germline CDR1 and CDR2 sequences are MRHNA and SNTAGT. CDR3 in DNA: TGTGCCAGCAGTGACTCTAGCGGGGGGGCCAATGAGCAGTTCTTC. The encoded protein is CASSDSSGGANEQFF.

The sample holds one count of this clonotype. This CDR3 reads CASSLLAGLNEQFF. The DNA for the CDR3 is TGTGCCAGCAGCTTACTAGCGGGGCTTAATGAGCAGTTCTTC. This rearrangement joins TRBV11-2 to TRBJ2-1, with 9 nucleotides matching TRBD2. V gave up 2 bases and J gave up 7 bases; unmatched junction bases: 3. Germline V gene sequence: CDR1 SGHAT, CDR2 FQNNGV. This CDR3 is 14 amino acids long. Full variable domain (outside the CDR3, taken from reference TRBV11-2 and TRBJ2-1): EAGVAQSPRYKIIEKRQSVAFWCNPISGHATLYWYQQILGQGPKLLIQFQNNGVVDDSQLPKDRFSAERLKGVDSTLKIQPAKLEDSAVYLCASSLLAGLNEQFFGPGTRLTVL.

V and J are TRBV29-1 and TRBJ2-7; D may be TRBD1 (6 bases). Germline CDR1 is SQVTM and CDR2 is ANQGSEA. This CDR3 comprises 15 residues. The V gene lost 4 bases and the J gene lost 0 bases, with 16 bases spanning the gap. The CDR3 sequence: CSVVTRTESSYEQYV. The CDR3 DNA sequence: TGCAGCGTTGTTACACGGACAGAGAGCTCCTACGAGCAGTACGTC.

This chain links TRBV7-9 with TRBJ1-1, with 9 bases fitting TRBD1. V lost 4 bases, J lost 6 bases, and 9 bases stayed unmatched. Per the germline V gene, CDR1 is SEHNR and CDR2 is FQNEAQ (reference sequence). This CDR3 comprises 15 residues. CDR3 sequence reads: CASSSNRGRVPEAFF. The CDR3, as DNA: TGTGCCAGCAGCTCTAACAGGGGGCGAGTGCCTGAAGCTTTCTTT.